This T cell receptor beta chain was sequenced for a study of graft-versus-host responses after intestinal transplantation. This clone was observed once. As yet, its antigen is unknown. Profiling relied on immunoSEQ multiplex PCR, and the TCRdb table lists in-frame clones only, not all of them. The sample includes approximately 89,000 clones, 90% to 95% of them seen just once. Whole-study results and caveats: Among recipient marrow samples, GvH clones were found; some appeared first in ileum or blood. Allografts from individuals with graft-donor T cell macrochimerism displayed high graft-versus-host to host-versus-graft clonal ratios.

The TCR sequence derives from a human donor who was the organ donor for an intestinal transplant. Sequences were derived from unstimulated CD8+ T cells sorted from spleen or lymph node cells, sampled before transplant.

The CDR3 sequence is CASRPDYPGELFF. The DNA of the CDR3 is TGCGCCAGCAGACCAGACTATCCCGGGGAGCTGTTTTTT. This sequence joins TRBV5-1 and TRBJ2-2; the D gene is possibly TRBD2 (5 bases). Germline lookup yields CDR1 SGHRS and CDR2 YFSETQ. The CDR3 loop spans 13 amino acids. V was clipped by 5 bases and J by 6 bases, with 11 bases between them.